This T cell receptor beta chain is from a study of cytomegalovirus exposure and HLA in healthy donors. Study-wide context: Earlier work reported roughly 120 million unique TCR beta sequences from about 180 million T cells. Ancestry clustering placed roughly 86% of 300 to 400 genotyped donors in the Caucasian-associated cluster.

PCR amplification relied on 60 Vbeta primers (plus 13 Jbeta primers). Sequencing was performed with immunoSEQ multiplex PCR; in TCRdb, only in-frame clones are kept and a portion is missing. The data contain roughly 170,000 clones, around 80% of them seen just once; the ten biggest clones take up 4.5% to 5.5%. This clone was seen once. Input material: PBMCs. The origin of this receptor is a woman aged 45 to 65 in good health and CMV-seropositive.

The CDR3 region has the DNA TGTGCCAGCAGCTTAGGGACAGGGGGCGACAGGGAAGCTTTCTTT. Its protein is CASSLGTGGDREAFF. This rearrangement joins TRBV7-3 to TRBJ1-1; 12 nucleotides align to TRBD1. CDR1 SGHTA and CDR2 FQGTGA come from the germline V gene. V shed 2 bases and J 8 bases; nucleotides not matched to a gene: 6. The CDR3 is made up of 15 amino acids.